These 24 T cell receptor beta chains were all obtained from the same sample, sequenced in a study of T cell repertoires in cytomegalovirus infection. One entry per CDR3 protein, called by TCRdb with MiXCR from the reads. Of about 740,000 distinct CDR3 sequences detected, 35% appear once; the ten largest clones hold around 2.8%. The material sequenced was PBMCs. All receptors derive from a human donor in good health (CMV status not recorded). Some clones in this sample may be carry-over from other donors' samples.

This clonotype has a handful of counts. The CDR3 bases are TGTGCCAGCAGCTTAGGGTCCGGGACCATGTGGGAGCAGTACTTC. It codes for CASSLGSGTMWEQYF. The chain combines TRBV7-9 with TRBJ2-7; D possibly uses TRBD1 or TRBD2 (5 bases each). The CDR3 spans 15 residues. Germline lookup yields CDR1 SEHNR and CDR2 FQNEAQ (reference sequence). Trimming took 1 base from V and 7 from J, leaving 17 bases between them.

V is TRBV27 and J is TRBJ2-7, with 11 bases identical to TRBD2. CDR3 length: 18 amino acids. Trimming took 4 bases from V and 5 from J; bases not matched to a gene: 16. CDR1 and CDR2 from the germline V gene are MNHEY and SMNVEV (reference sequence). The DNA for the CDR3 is TGTGCCAGCAGTTCCTATGTAGCGGGGGGGCGGCTATTTAACGAGCAGTACTTC. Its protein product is CASSSYVAGGRLFNEQYF.

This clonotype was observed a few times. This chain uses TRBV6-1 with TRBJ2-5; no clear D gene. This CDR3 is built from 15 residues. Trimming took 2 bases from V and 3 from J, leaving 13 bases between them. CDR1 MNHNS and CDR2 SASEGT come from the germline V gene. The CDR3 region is CASSERVLGKETQYF. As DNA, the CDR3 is TGTGCCAGCAGTGAACGTGTCCTGGGGAAAGAGACCCAGTACTTC.

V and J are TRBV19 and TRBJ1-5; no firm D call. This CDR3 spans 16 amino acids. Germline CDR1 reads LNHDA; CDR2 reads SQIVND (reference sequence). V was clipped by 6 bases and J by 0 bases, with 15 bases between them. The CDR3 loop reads CASRPLGWDSNQPQHF. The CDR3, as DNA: TGTGCCAGTAGACCCCTGGGTTGGGATAGCAATCAGCCCCAGCATTTT. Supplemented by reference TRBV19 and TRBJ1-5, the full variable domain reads DGGITQSPKYLFRKEGQNVTLSCEQNLNHDAMYWYRQDPGQGLRLIYYSQIVNDFQKGDIAEGYSVSREKKESFPLTVTSAQKNPTAFYLCASRPLGWDSNQPQHFGDGTRLSIL.

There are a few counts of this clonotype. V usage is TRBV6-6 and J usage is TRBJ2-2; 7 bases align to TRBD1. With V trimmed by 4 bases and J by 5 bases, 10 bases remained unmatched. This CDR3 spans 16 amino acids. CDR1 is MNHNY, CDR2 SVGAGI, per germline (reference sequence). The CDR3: CASSSPTGLGTGELFF. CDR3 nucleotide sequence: TGTGCCAGCAGTTCGCCGACAGGGTTGGGAACCGGGGAGCTGTTTTTT.

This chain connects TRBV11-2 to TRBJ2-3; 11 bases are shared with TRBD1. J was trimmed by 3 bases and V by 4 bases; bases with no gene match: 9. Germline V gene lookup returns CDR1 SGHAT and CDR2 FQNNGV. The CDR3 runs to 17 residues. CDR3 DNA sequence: TGTGCCAGCAGCTCCGGGACAGGGGGTAGGATTACAGATACGCAGTATTTT. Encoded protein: CASSSGTGGRITDTQYF.

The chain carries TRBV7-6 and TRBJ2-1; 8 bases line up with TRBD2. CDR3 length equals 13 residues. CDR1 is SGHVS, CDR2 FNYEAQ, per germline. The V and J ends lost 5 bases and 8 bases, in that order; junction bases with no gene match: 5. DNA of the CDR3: TGTGCCAGCAGCCGCAGCGGGAGCGATGAGCAGTTCTTC. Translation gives CASSRSGSDEQFF.

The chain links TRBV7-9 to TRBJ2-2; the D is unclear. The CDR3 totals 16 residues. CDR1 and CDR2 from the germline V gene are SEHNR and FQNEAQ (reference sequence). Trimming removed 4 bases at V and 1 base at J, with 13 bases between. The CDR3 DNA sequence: TGTGCCAGCAGCTCTGTCGCAGGAGAGAACACCGGGGAGCTGTTTTTT. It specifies CASSSVAGENTGELFF.

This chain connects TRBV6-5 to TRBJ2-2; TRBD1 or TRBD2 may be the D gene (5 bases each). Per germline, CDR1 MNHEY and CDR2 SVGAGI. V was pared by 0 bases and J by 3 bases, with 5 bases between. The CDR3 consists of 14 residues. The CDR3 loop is CASSYSGDTGELFF. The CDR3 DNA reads TGTGCCAGCAGTTACTCGGGGGACACCGGGGAGCTGTTTTTT.

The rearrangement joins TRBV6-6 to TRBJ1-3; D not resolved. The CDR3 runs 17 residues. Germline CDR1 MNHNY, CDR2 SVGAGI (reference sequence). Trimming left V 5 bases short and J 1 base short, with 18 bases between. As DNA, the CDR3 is TGTGCCAGCAGTACGGCGATTGGATTAGGGTCTGGAAACACCATATATTTT. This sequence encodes CASSTAIGLGSGNTIYF.

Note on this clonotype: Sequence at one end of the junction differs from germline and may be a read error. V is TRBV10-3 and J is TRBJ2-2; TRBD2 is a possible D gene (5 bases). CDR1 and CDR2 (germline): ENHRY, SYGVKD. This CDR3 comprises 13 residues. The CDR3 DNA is TGTGCCATCACTAACCTGAACACCGGGGAGCTGTTTTGG. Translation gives CAITNLNTGELFW.

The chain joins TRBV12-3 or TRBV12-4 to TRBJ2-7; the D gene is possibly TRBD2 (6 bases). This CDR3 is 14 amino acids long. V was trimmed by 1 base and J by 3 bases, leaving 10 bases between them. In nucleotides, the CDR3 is TGTGCCAGCAGTTTAGTGGGACTCTTCTACGAGCAGTACTTC. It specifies CASSLVGLFYEQYF.

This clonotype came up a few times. This CDR3 reads CASSQDFGSSYNSPLHF. In DNA, the CDR3 is TGCGCCAGCAGCCAAGATTTCGGGAGCTCCTATAATTCACCCCTCCACTTT. V gene TRBV4-1 combines with J gene TRBJ1-6; unclear D gene. In germline, CDR1 is MGHRA, CDR2 YSYEKL. The ends were cut back, 0 bases at V and 0 bases at J, with 9 bases in the middle. The CDR3 has 17 amino acids.

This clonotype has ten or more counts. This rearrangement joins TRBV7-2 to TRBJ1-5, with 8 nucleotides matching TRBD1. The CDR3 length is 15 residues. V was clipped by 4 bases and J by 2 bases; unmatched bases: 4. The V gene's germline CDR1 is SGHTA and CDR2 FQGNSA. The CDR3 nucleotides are TGTGCCAGCAGCTCAGGGGGCCAGGGCAATCAGCCCCAGCATTTT. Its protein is CASSSGGQGNQPQHF.

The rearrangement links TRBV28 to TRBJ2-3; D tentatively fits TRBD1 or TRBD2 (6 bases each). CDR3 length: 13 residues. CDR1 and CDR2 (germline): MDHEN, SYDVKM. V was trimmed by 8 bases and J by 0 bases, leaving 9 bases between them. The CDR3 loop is CASGGGSTDTQYF. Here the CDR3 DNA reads TGTGCCAGCGGAGGGGGTAGCACAGATACGCAGTATTTT.

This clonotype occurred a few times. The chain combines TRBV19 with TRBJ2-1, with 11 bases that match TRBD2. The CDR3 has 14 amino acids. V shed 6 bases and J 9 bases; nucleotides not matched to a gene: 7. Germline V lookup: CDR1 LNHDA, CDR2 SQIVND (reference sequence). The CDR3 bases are TGTGCCAGTAGCCTGACTAGCGGGAAGGCTGAGCAGTTCTTC. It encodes CASSLTSGKAEQFF.

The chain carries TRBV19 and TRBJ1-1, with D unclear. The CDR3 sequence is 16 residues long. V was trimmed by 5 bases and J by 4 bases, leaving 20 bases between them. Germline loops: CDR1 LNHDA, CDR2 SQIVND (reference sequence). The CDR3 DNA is TGTGCCAGTAGTGCGTTAGATAGCCTCGGGCGCACTGAAGCTTTCTTT. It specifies CASSALDSLGRTEAFF.

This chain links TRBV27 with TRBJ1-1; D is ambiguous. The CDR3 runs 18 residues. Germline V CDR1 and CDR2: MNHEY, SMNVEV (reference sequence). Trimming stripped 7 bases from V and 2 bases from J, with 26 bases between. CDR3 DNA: TGTGCCAGCAAAACGTTGAGCGGCCTTCCAAGCGGAAACACTGAAGCTTTCTTT. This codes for CASKTLSGLPSGNTEAFF.

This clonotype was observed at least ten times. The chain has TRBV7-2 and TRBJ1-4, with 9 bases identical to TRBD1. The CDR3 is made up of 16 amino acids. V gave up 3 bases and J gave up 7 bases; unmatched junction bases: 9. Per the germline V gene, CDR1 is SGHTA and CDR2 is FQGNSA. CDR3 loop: CASSLASGTGTEKLFF. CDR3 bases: TGTGCCAGCAGCTTGGCATCCGGGACAGGGACTGAAAAACTGTTTTTT.

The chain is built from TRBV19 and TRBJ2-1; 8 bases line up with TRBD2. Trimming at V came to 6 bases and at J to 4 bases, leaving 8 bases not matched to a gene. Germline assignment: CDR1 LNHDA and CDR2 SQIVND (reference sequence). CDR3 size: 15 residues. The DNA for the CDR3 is TGTGCCAGTAGCGGGGGCGGGAGGAGATACAATGAGCAGTTCTTC. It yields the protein CASSGGGRRYNEQFF.

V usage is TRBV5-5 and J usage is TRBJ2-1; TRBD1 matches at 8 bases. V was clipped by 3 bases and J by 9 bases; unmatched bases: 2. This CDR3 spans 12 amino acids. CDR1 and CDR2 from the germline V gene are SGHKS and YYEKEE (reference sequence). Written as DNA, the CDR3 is TGTGCCAGCAGCTCGGACAGGGTTGAGCAGTTCTTC. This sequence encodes CASSSDRVEQFF.

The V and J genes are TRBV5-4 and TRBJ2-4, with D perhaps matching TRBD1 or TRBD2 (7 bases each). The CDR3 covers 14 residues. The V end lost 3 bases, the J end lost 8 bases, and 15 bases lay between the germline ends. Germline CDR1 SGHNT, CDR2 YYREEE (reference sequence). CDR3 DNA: TGTGCCAGCAGCTCCGGGGAGGGGGCTTACATTCAGTACTTC. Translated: CASSSGEGAYIQYF.

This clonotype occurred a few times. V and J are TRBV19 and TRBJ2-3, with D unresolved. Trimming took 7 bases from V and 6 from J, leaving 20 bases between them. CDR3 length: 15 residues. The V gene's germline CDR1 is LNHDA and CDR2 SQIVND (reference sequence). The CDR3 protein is CASKFGPSNRDTQYF. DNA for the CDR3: TGTGCCAGTAAATTTGGACCATCAAACCGCGATACGCAGTATTTT.

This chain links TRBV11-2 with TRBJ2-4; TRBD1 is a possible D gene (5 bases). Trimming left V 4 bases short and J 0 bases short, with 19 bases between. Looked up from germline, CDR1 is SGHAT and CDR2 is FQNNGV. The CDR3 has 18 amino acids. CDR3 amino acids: CASSSWTPWGLAKNIQYF. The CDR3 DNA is TGTGCCAGCAGCTCGTGGACCCCGTGGGGCCTAGCCAAAAACATTCAGTACTTC.